This TCR beta chain was identified during a study of long-term antiretroviral therapy in people with HIV (dated by TCRdb to the early 2020s). Some background on the complete study: The earliest samples were collected approximately a decade before the 2015 WHO recommendation for immediate ART, a period when ART was typically delayed until CD4 counts fell. Whether ART initiation and durable HIV suppression were associated with changes in peripheral blood TRB repertoire composition and diversity was tested in a retrospective serial study. A total of 192 cryopreserved PBMC samples were contributed to the cohort by 30 adults with confirmed HIV infection, with samples collected serially over a mean of approximately six years (range 1-12). Of the roughly 30 participants with HIV, more than 10 were female. No cross-contamination during QIAcube processing was shown when test extractions of a monoclonal T-cell line were performed alongside approximately 32 polyclonal samples.

CDR1 and CDR2, per the germline V gene, are SGDLS and YYNGEE. Measured from the cysteine to the phenylalanine, the CDR3 is 18 residues long. The only DNA kept is the CDR3, 54 bases in frame from the first base. Compared with germline, V lacks 3 bases and J lacks 1 base; bases without a gene match: 11. The study at large found these results: Because PBMC availability was limited, only the TCR beta chain was sequenced, with no alpha chain pairing. Starting ART was linked to a significant rise in TRB diversity, yet even with long-term ART the diversity remained significantly lower than in transplant donor controls. At every time point, the repertoire was dominated by expanded TRB clones first identified before ART initiation, although this dominance fluctuated and, in many PLHIV, declined after ART. The samples were dated from the mid-2000s to the late 2010s, and the ART regimens that were used may be less effective than current ART regimens. Compared with controls, HIV repertoires had narrower CDR3 length ranges, and the network structure pointed to an antigen-experienced repertoire that shifted only slightly toward naive after ART. Unsorted PBMC were profiled instead of sorted CD4+ and CD8+ T cells because pre-ART samples had limited cell numbers. No data were available on ART adherence, viral resistance or therapy changes, limiting inferences about post-ART repertoire changes.

Inclusion was restricted to participants for whom at least one PBMC sample before ART initiation and at least two post-ART samples were available. Treatment was received in the United States of America by all participants with HIV. Before DNA extraction, cryopreserved samples of 1-10 million PBMC were thawed and washed. At the time of the earliest PBMC sample, participants with HIV were aged between about 20 and 60 years. PBMC samples were contributed by each participant from 1-4 timepoints before ART initiation and 2-8 timepoints after ART initiation, with a median of 7 samples. Serial HIV viral load, CD4+ T-cell count, ART history and demographic data were obtained for every participant. Genomic DNA was extracted from unsorted PBMC with a Qiagen kit on a QIAcube, processed in batches of 12 samples. Sequencing of the TRB variable region was done with the immunoSEQ hsTCRB v3.0 assay at survey level resolution. A depth of roughly 35,000-55,000 T-cell genomes per sample was targeted for TRB sequencing. TRB libraries were pooled and sequenced on an Illumina MiSeq using a v3 150-cycle kit. Turning to the authors' computational methods: Repertoire analysis was performed in R inside a reproducible Nextflow workflow that covered QC, data transformation and analysis. LymphoSeq2, an R package for exploring AIRR-Seq data, was used to implement the custom analyses. Several samples that yielded fewer than 5000 total TRB sequences were excluded, so that under 200 HIV repertoires were analyzed. Among the approximately 180 HIV repertoires that were kept, 59 were collected before ART initiation and 120 to 140 were collected after ART initiation. Repertoires were downsampled to 5000 TRB nucleotide sequences, with summary statistics averaged over 100 downsampling iterations. The analysis kept only TRB sequences whose CDR3 regions were at least seven amino acids long. Two measures captured diversity: a Shannon entropy-derived clonality score and the Gini coefficient. In the repertoire networks, any two of the top 5000 CDR3 amino acid sequences were connected whenever the two sequences differed by an edit distance of one. GLIPH2 predicted antigen specificity groups and MHC restriction for TRB CDR3 amino acid sequences. CDR3 amino acid sequences were matched against VDJdb and McPAS-TCR to flag known CMV, EBV, HIV or tissue antigen associations. Pre-ART, post-ART and control groups were compared with Wilcoxon signed-rank tests and Holm-Bonferroni correction. What TCRdb holds here is the immuneACCESS table cut down to in-frame rearrangements. Part of the clones is not present; checked against another copy, under half of the missing clones reflect an unresolved V gene, and the others are unexplained. V and J calls and clone size are those listed in that table; D and trimming were worked out from the DNA. The sample includes around 20,000 clones, with roughly nine tenths observed a single time. The ten top clones hold approximately 9.6% of the sample.

As for this clone: Its antigen remains undetermined. The sample holds no much larger clone one base away, and base qualities are not on file.

Material: unsorted PBMCs, obtained 3 years after starting antiretroviral therapy. This clonotype was obtained from a man between 45 and 60 years old with HIV. This chain joins TRBV9 to TRBJ2-3; 10 junctional bases match TRBD2. The DNA reads as follows: TGTGCCAGCAGCGCCTCAGCGGGGGGGCATGTAGGCACAGATACGCAGTATTTT. This encodes CASSASAGGHVGTDTQYF.